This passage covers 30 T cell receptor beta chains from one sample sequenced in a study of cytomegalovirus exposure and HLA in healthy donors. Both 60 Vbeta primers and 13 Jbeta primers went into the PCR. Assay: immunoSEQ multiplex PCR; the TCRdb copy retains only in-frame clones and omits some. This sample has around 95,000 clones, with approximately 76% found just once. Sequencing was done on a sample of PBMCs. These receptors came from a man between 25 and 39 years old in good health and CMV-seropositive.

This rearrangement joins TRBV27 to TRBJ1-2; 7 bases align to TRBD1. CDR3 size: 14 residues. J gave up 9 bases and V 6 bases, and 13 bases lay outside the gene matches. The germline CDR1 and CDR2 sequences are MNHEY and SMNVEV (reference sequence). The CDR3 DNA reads TGTGCCAGCAGATCAGCGGACAGGTTTAATAGCTACACCTTC. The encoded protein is CASRSADRFNSYTF.

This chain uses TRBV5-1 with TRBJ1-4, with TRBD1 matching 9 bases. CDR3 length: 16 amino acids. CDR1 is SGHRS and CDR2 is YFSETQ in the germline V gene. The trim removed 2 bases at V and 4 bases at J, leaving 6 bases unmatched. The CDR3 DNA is TGCGCCAGCAGCTTCGCAGACAGGGGGTTTAATGAAAAACTGTTTTTT. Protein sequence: CASSFADRGFNEKLFF.

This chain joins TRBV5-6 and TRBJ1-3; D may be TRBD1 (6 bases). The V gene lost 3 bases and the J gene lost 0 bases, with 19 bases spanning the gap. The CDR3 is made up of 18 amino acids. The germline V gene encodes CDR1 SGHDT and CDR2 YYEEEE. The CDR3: CASSSRHRDPSSGNTIYF. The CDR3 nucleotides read TGTGCCAGCAGCTCGCGACACAGGGACCCGAGCTCTGGAAACACCATATATTTT. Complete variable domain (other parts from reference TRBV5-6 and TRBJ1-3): DAGVTQSPTHLIKTRGQQVTLRCSPKSGHDTVSWYQQALGQGPQFIFQYYEEEERQRGNFPDRFSGHQFPNYSSELNVNALLLGDSALYLCASSSRHRDPSSGNTIYFGEGSWLTVV.

CDR3 in amino acids: CASSLGQFSYNEQFF. The CDR3 DNA sequence: TGTGCCAGCAGCTTGGGACAGTTCTCCTACAATGAGCAGTTCTTC. V is TRBV5-8 and J is TRBJ2-1; a weak D match, TRBD1 (5 bases). This CDR3 is 15 amino acids long. Germline CDR1 SGHTS, CDR2 YDEGEE. V was cut by 0 bases and J by 0 bases, with 7 bases left in between.

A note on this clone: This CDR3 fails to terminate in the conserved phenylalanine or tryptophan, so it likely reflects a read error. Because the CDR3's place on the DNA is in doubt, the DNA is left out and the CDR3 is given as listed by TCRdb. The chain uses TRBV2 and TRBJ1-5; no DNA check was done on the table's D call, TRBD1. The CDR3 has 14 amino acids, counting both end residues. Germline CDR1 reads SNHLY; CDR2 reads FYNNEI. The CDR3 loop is CASSDLQDSPLLQC.

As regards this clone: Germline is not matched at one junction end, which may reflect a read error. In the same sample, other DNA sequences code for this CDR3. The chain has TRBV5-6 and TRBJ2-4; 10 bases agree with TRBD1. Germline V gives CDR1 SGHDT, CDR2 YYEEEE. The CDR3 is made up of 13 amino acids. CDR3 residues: CASSLGTGGYGDF. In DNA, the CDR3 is TGTGCCAGCAGCTTGGGGACAGGGGGTTATGGGGACTTC.

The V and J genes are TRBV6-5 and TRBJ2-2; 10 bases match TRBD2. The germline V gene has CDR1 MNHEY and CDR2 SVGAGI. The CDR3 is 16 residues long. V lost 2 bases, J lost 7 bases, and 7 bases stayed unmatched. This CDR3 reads CASSYRTSGTGGELFF. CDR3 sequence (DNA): TGTGCCAGCAGTTACCGGACTAGCGGTACCGGCGGGGAGCTGTTTTTT.

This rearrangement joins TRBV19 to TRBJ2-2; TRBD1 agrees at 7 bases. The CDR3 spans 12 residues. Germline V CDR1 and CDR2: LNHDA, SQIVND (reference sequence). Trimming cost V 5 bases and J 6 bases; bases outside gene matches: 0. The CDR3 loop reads CASSQGAGELFF. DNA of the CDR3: TGTGCCAGTAGTCAGGGGGCCGGGGAGCTGTTTTTT.

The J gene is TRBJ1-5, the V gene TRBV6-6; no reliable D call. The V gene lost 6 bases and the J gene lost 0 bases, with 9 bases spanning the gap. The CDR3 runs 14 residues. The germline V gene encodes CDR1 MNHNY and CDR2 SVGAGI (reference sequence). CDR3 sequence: CASRDTDSNQPQHF. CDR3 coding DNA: TGTGCCAGCAGAGACACGGATAGCAATCAGCCCCAGCATTTT.

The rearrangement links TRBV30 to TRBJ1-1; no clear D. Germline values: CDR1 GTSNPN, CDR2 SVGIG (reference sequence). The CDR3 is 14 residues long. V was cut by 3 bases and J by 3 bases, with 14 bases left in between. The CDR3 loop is CAWRTSLWDTEAFF. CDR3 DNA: TGTGCCTGGAGAACTAGCCTATGGGACACTGAAGCTTTCTTT.

CDR3 loop: CSADRGAETQYF. CDR3 DNA sequence: TGCAGCGCAGACAGGGGGGCAGAGACCCAGTACTTC. The chain recombines TRBV29-1 with TRBJ2-5; 9 positions match TRBD1. CDR1 and CDR2 (germline): SQVTM, ANQGSEA. V was clipped by 7 bases and J by 4 bases; unmatched bases: 4. CDR3 length equals 12 residues.

The CDR3 protein is CASGTFNRVNTGELFF. Here the CDR3 DNA reads TGTGCTAGTGGGACATTTAATCGAGTGAACACCGGGGAGCTGTTTTTT. The rearrangement links TRBV12-5 to TRBJ2-2; unclear D gene. Deletions cut 6 bases from V and 1 base from J, with 15 bases between. CDR3 length: 16 amino acids. Germline CDR1 reads LGHNT; CDR2 reads FRNRAP.

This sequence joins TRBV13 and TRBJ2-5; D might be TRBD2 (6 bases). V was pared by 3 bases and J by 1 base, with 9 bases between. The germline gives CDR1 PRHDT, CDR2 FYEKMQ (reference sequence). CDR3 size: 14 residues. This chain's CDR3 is CASSLVGGQETQYF. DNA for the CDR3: TGTGCCAGCAGCTTGGTCGGGGGCCAAGAGACCCAGTACTTC.

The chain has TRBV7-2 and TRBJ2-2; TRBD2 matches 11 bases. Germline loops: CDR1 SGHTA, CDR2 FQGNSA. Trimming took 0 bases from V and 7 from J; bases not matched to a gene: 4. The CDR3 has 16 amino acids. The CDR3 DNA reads TGTGCCAGCAGCTTAGCTAGCGGGGGGGCCTTCGGGGAGCTGTTTTTT. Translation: CASSLASGGAFGELFF.

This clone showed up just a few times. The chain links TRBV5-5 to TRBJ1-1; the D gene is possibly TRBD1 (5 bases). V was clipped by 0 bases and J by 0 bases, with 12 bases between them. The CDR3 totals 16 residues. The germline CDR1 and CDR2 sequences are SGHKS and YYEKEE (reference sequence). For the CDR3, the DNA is TGTGCCAGCAGCTTGGCCCTGAGACAGATGAACACTGAAGCTTTCTTT. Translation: CASSLALRQMNTEAFF.

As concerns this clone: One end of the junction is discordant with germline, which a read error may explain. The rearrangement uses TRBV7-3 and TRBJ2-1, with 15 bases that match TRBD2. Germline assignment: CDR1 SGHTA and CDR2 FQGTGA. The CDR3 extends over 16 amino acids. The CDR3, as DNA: TGTTCCAGCAGCCGAGGGACTAGCGGGGGGAGGGGTGAGCAGTTCTTC. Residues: CSSSRGTSGGRGEQFF.

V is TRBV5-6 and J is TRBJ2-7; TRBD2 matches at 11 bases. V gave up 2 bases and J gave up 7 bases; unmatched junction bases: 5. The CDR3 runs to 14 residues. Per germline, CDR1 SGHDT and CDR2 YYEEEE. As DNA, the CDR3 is TGTGCCAGCAGCTTCGATCTAGCGGGGGGTGAGCAGTACTTC. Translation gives CASSFDLAGGEQYF.

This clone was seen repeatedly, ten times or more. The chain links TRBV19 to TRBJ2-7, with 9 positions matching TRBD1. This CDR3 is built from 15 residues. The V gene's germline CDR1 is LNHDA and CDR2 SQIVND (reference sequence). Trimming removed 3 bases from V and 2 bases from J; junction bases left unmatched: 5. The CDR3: CASSMGTGSPYEQYF. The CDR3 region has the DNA TGTGCCAGTAGTATGGGGACAGGGAGTCCCTACGAGCAGTACTTC.

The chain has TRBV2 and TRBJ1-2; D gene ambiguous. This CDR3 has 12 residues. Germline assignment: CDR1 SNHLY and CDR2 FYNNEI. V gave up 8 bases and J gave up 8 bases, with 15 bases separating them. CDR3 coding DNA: TGTGCCAGCCGAAACAATCCCGGGGGCTACACCTTC. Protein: CASRNNPGGYTF.

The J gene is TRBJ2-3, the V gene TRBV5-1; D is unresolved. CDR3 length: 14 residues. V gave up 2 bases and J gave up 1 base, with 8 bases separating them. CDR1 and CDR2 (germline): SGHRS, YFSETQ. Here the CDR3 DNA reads TGCGCCAGCAGCTTTGTCCCTGGCACAGATACGCAGTATTTT. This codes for CASSFVPGTDTQYF.

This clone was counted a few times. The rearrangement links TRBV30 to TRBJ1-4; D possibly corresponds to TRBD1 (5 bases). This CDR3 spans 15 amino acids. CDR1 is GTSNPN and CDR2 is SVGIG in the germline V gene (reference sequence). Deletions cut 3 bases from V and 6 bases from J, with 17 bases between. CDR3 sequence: CAWSSAGLEYEKLFF. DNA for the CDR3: TGTGCCTGGAGCTCAGCAGGGTTGGAGTATGAAAAACTGTTTTTT. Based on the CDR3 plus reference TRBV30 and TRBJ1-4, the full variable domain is SQTIHQWPATLVQPVGSPLSLECTVEGTSNPNLYWYRQAAGRGLQLLFYSVGIGQISSEVPQNLSASRPQDRQFILSSKKLLLSDSGFYLCAWSSAGLEYEKLFFGSGTQLSVL.

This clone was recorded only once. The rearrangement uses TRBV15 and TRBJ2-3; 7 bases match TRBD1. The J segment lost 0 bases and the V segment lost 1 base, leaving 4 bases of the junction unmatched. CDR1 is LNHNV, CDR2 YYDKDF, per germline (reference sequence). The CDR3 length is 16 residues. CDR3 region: CATSRGGQISTDTQYF. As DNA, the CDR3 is TGTGCCACCAGCAGAGGGGGACAGATCAGCACAGATACGCAGTATTTT.

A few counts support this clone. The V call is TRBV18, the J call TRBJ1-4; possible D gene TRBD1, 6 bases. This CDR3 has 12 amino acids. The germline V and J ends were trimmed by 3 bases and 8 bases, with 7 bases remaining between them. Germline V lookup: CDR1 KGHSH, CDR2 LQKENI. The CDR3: CASSPDREKLFF. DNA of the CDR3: TGTGCCAGCTCACCGGACAGAGAAAAACTGTTTTTT.

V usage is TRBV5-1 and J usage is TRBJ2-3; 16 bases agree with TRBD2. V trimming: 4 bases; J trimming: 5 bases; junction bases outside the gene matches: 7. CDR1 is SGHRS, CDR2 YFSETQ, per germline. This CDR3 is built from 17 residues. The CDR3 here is CASSPGLAGGRGDTQYF. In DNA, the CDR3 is TGCGCCAGCAGCCCGGGACTAGCGGGGGGGCGGGGAGATACGCAGTATTTT.

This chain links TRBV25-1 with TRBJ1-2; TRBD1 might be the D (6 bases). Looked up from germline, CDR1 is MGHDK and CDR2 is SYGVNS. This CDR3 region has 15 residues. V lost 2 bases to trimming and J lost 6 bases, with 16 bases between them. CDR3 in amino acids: CASSERGGAFDGYTF. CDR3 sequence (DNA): TGTGCCAGCAGTGAACGGGGGGGCGCATTCGATGGCTACACCTTC.

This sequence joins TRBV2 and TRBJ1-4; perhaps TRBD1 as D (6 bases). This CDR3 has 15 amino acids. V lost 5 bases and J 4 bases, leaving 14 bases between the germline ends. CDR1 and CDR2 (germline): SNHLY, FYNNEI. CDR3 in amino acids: CASSSGDGINEKLFF. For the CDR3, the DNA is TGTGCCAGCAGTTCAGGGGACGGGATTAATGAAAAACTGTTTTTT.

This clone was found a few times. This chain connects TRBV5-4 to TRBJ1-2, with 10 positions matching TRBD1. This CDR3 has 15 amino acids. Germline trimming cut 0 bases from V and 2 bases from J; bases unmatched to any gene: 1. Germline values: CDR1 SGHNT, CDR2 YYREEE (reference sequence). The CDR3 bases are TGTGCCAGCAGCTTGGGGGGACAGGGGAACTATGGCTACACCTTC. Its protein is CASSLGGQGNYGYTF.

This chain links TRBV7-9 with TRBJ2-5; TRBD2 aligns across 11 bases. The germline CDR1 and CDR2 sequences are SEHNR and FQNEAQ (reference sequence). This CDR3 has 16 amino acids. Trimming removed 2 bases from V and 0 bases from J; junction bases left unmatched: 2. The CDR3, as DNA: TGTGCCAGCAGCTTACTAGCGGGGGGAAACCAAGAGACCCAGTACTTC. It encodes CASSLLAGGNQETQYF.

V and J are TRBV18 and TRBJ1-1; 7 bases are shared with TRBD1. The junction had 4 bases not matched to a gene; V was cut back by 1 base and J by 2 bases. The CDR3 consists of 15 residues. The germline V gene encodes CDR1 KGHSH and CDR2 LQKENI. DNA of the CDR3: TGTGCCAGCTCACCACAAGACAGGGTCAACACTGAAGCTTTCTTT. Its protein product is CASSPQDRVNTEAFF.

The CDR3 sequence is CASSLWAGSDTEAFF. CDR3 DNA: TGTGCCAGCAGCTTATGGGCAGGGTCCGACACTGAAGCTTTCTTT. The V and J genes are TRBV11-2 and TRBJ1-1, with D possibly TRBD1 on 5 matching bases. The V gene's germline CDR1 is SGHAT and CDR2 FQNNGV. V lost 2 bases and J 3 bases, leaving 13 bases between the germline ends. The CDR3 spans 15 residues.